These T cell receptor beta chains were read from a single sample in a study of T cells in Graves' hyperthyroidism and ophthalmopathy. TCRdb reprocessed the multiplex PCR reads via MiXCR and lists one record per CDR3 protein. The sample carries about 530,000 distinct CDR3 sequences, 17% recorded once. Sequenced input: blood. These receptors originate from a woman under 30 with Graves' ophthalmopathy. Both conserved end residues are part of each CDR3. The D gene is left open where the match is weak. Only some rows state a clone size, as once, few, many or a class for expanded clones.

CDR3 DNA: TGCAGTGCTAGACAGCACAGCAGCACAGATACGCAGTATTTT
CDR3 protein: CSARQHSSTDTQYF
D gene: NA
V gene: TRBV20-1
J gene: TRBJ2-3
clone size: NA

CDR3 DNA: TGTGCCAGCAGCGTAGAGACAGGCGCTAACAATGAGCAGTTCTTC
CDR3 protein: CASSVETGANNEQFF
D gene: NA
V gene: TRBV9
J gene: TRBJ2-1
clone size: NA

CDR3 DNA: TGTGCCAGCAGTTTATCGCCACAGGGGTGGGAGACCCAGTACTTC
CDR3 protein: CASSLSPQGWETQYF
D gene: TRBD1
V gene: TRBV27
J gene: TRBJ2-5
clone size: many

CDR3 DNA: TGCGCCAGCAGCTTGGAGGAAAACTACGAGCAGTACTTC
CDR3 protein: CASSLEENYEQYF
D gene: NA
V gene: TRBV5-1
J gene: TRBJ2-7
clone size: NA

CDR3 DNA: TGTGCCACCAGCAGAGATTGGGGGGATGGAAACACCATATATTTT
CDR3 protein: CATSRDWGDGNTIYF
D gene: NA
V gene: TRBV15
J gene: TRBJ1-3
clone size: NA

CDR3 DNA: TGCGCCAGCAGCTTGGTACAGGGGGAGAACACTGAAGCTTTCTTT
CDR3 protein: CASSLVQGENTEAFF
D gene: TRBD1
V gene: TRBV5-1
J gene: TRBJ1-1
clone size: NA

CDR3 DNA: TGCGCCAGCAGTCTTCAGGGGGTCGAGCAGTACTTC
CDR3 protein: CASSLQGVEQYF
D gene: TRBD1
V gene: TRBV5-1
J gene: TRBJ2-7
clone size: few

CDR3 DNA: TGCAGTGCTGGGACTGGAAGCTCCTACGAGCAGTACTTC
CDR3 protein: CSAGTGSSYEQYF
D gene: NA
V gene: TRBV20-1
J gene: TRBJ2-7
clone size: many

CDR3 DNA: TGTGCCAGCAGTTGGACGACAGGGACCGAGCAGTACTTC
CDR3 protein: CASSWTTGTEQYF
D gene: TRBD1
V gene: TRBV28
J gene: TRBJ2-7
clone size: many

CDR3 DNA: TGTGCCAGTAGTATAGGTGGGGGCCTGATTCCAGATACGCAGTATTTT
CDR3 protein: CASSIGGGLIPDTQYF
D gene: NA
V gene: TRBV7-2
J gene: TRBJ2-3
clone size: once

CDR3 DNA: TGCAGTGCTAGAGATCAGGGGGAGTGGATCTACAATGAGCAGTTCTTC
CDR3 protein: CSARDQGEWIYNEQFF
D gene: TRBD1
V gene: TRBV20-1
J gene: TRBJ2-1
clone size: many

CDR3 DNA: TGCAGTGCTAGAGCATCCCCGAATGAGCAGTTCTTC
CDR3 protein: CSARASPNEQFF
D gene: NA
V gene: TRBV20-1
J gene: TRBJ2-1
clone size: many

CDR3 DNA: TGTGCCAGCACCAGGACAAACAGGGACACTGAAGCTTTCTTT
CDR3 protein: CASTRTNRDTEAFF
D gene: NA
V gene: TRBV6-2/TRBV6-3
J gene: TRBJ1-1
clone size: many

CDR3 DNA: TGTGCCAGCAGCCAGGGAGACGGGGCCAACGTCCTGACTTTC
CDR3 protein: CASSQGDGANVLTF
D gene: NA
V gene: TRBV3-1
J gene: TRBJ2-6
clone size: NA

CDR3 DNA: TGTGCCAGCAGTCCCCGGGTCGGCCACGAGCAGTACTTC
CDR3 protein: CASSPRVGHEQYF
D gene: NA
V gene: TRBV27
J gene: TRBJ2-7
clone size: few

CDR3 DNA: TGTGCCAGCGCTAACAGCAACACTGAAGCTTTCTTT
CDR3 protein: CASANSNTEAFF
D gene: NA
V gene: TRBV12-3/TRBV12-4
J gene: TRBJ1-1
clone size: many

CDR3 DNA: TGTGCCAGCAGTGACAGTAGGGGCTTCAACACTGAAGCTTTCTTT
CDR3 protein: CASSDSRGFNTEAFF
D gene: NA
V gene: TRBV2
J gene: TRBJ1-1
clone size: many

CDR3 DNA: TGCAGTGCTAGTTCTAATCCGGACAGGGCGAACCAGCCCCAGCATTTT
CDR3 protein: CSASSNPDRANQPQHF
D gene: TRBD1
V gene: TRBV20-1
J gene: TRBJ1-5
clone size: many

CDR3 DNA: TGTGCCAGCAGTTGGGGTCGGGGGGCAAGCTCCTACAATGAGCAGTTCTTC
CDR3 protein: CASSWGRGASSYNEQFF
D gene: NA
V gene: TRBV12-3/TRBV12-4
J gene: TRBJ2-1
clone size: many

CDR3 DNA: TGCAGCGTTGAATTGCCAGACGCAACTAACTATGGCTACACCTTC
CDR3 protein: CSVELPDATNYGYTF
D gene: NA
V gene: TRBV29-1
J gene: TRBJ1-2
clone size: few

CDR3 DNA: TGTGCCAGCACCATGAACACTGAAGCTTTCTTT
CDR3 protein: CASTMNTEAFF
D gene: NA
V gene: TRBV12-3/TRBV12-4
J gene: TRBJ1-1
clone size: many

CDR3 DNA: TGCGCCAGCAGCTTAATACTTGACAGAAACACTGAAGCTTTCTTT
CDR3 protein: CASSLILDRNTEAFF
D gene: NA
V gene: TRBV5-1
J gene: TRBJ1-1
clone size: few

CDR3 DNA: TGTGCCAGCAGTTTATTAGGCAGGGGGGCCTATGGCTACACCTTC
CDR3 protein: CASSLLGRGAYGYTF
D gene: TRBD1
V gene: TRBV12-3/TRBV12-4
J gene: TRBJ1-2
clone size: many

CDR3 DNA: TGTGCCAGCACCACCGGGACTGCGTACGAGCAGTACTTC
CDR3 protein: CASTTGTAYEQYF
D gene: NA
V gene: TRBV28
J gene: TRBJ2-7
clone size: many

CDR3 DNA: TGTGCCATCAGTGAGTCCTTTATCGTGGGAGACGCTTTAGGGGATACGCAGTATTTT
CDR3 protein: CAISESFIVGDALGDTQYF
D gene: NA
V gene: TRBV10-3
J gene: TRBJ2-3
clone size: NA

CDR3 DNA: TGTGCCAGCAGCCAAGGCCTTACACAGGTTTCGGACACTGAAGCTTTCTTT
CDR3 protein: CASSQGLTQVSDTEAFF
D gene: NA
V gene: TRBV3-1
J gene: TRBJ1-1
clone size: many

CDR3 DNA: TGTGCCATCAGTAGGACCGGGACAGGGGAGGTCAACGAGCAGTACTTC
CDR3 protein: CAISRTGTGEVNEQYF
D gene: TRBD1
V gene: TRBV10-3
J gene: TRBJ2-7
clone size: few

CDR3 DNA: TGTGCCTCCGGGACAGGGGCCGGGGAGCTGTTTTTT
CDR3 protein: CASGTGAGELFF
D gene: TRBD1
V gene: TRBV30
J gene: TRBJ2-2
clone size: few

CDR3 DNA: TGTGCCAGCGGCTCGGCGAGCTCGGGTGCCGACGAGCAGTACTTC
CDR3 protein: CASGSASSGADEQYF
D gene: NA
V gene: TRBV6-1
J gene: TRBJ2-7
clone size: many

CDR3 DNA: TGTGCCAGCAGCCCCGGACAGGGGGGAGGAGAGACCCAGTACTTC
CDR3 protein: CASSPGQGGGETQYF
D gene: TRBD1
V gene: TRBV7-2
J gene: TRBJ2-5
clone size: NA

CDR3 DNA: TGTGCCAGCAGCTTGTTCAGGGGGCGCCCAGATACGCAGTATTTT
CDR3 protein: CASSLFRGRPDTQYF
D gene: TRBD1
V gene: TRBV4-2
J gene: TRBJ2-3
clone size: NA

CDR3 DNA: TGTGCCAGCAGTTCCATTGGGGCTAAGACTGAAGCTTTCTTT
CDR3 protein: CASSSIGAKTEAFF
D gene: NA
V gene: TRBV28
J gene: TRBJ1-1
clone size: many

CDR3 DNA: TGTGCCAGCAGTTACTCGGGACTAGCGGGAGGGTACAATGAGCAGTTCTTC
CDR3 protein: CASSYSGLAGGYNEQFF
D gene: TRBD2
V gene: TRBV6-2/TRBV6-3
J gene: TRBJ2-1
clone size: many

CDR3 DNA: TGTGCCAGCAGCACAGGGACGGTTGGAAATTCACCCCTCCACTTT
CDR3 protein: CASSTGTVGNSPLHF
D gene: NA
V gene: TRBV7-2
J gene: TRBJ1-6
clone size: NA

CDR3 DNA: TGTGCCAGCAGCCCCACAGGGTATAGCAATCAGCCCCAGCATTTT
CDR3 protein: CASSPTGYSNQPQHF
D gene: NA
V gene: TRBV12-3/TRBV12-4
J gene: TRBJ1-5
clone size: many

CDR3 DNA: TGTGCCAGCAGCTTAGCGCCGATCCTGCTCTATGGCTACACCTTC
CDR3 protein: CASSLAPILLYGYTF
D gene: NA
V gene: TRBV7-9
J gene: TRBJ1-2
clone size: many